This T cell receptor (beta chain) was documented in a study of post-analysis software for immune sequencing data. Study-wide results and limits: The five TRBV segments detected at higher frequency in patients than in controls included TRBV5-6, TRBV5-1 and TRBV20-1.

The V gene's germline CDR1 is LGHNA and CDR2 YSLEER. This CDR3 has 17 amino acids. V lost 0 bases, J lost 11 bases, and 25 bases lay in between. The authors incorporated unique molecular identifiers into the TCR beta cDNA libraries. A population of about 1 to 11 million T cells gave rise to roughly 490,000 cDNA molecules. TCRdb analysed the PCR reads with MiXCR anew, one entry per CDR3 protein. The sample consists of around 250,000 distinct CDR3 sequences, 35% to 45% of them appearing once. Comment on this clonotype: Its antigen is currently unknown.

V and J are TRBV4-3 and TRBJ2-5; D uncertain. This clonotype was obtained from a girl aged 5-17 years with multiple sclerosis. The specimen sequenced was blood. This CDR3 reads CASSQDVHHELAYKQYF. The CDR3 bases are TGCGCCAGCAGCCAAGATGTACATCACGAATTGGCGTACAAGCAGTACTTC.